This TCR beta chain was identified during a study of T cells after yellow fever vaccination. TCRdb re-called the 5' RACE reads through MiXCR, storing one row per CDR3 protein. The sample lists 200,000 to 250,000 distinct CDR3 sequences; approximately 3% were seen once. This clonotype was recorded many times. V gave up 4 bases and J gave up 5 bases, with 13 bases separating them. The CDR3 sequence is 14 residues long. Germline values: CDR1 SGHDT, CDR2 YYEEEE. The sequencing here drew on CD4+ T cells sorted from PBMCs, taken 10 days after the yellow fever booster vaccination. This TCR derives from a man aged 18 to 30 who received the YFV17D yellow fever vaccine. This chain links TRBV5-6 with TRBJ2-1; D perhaps matches TRBD2 (5 bases). As DNA, the CDR3 is TGTGCCAGCAGCCAAACAGCGGTTAACAATGAGCAGTTCTTC. This codes for CASSQTAVNNEQFF.